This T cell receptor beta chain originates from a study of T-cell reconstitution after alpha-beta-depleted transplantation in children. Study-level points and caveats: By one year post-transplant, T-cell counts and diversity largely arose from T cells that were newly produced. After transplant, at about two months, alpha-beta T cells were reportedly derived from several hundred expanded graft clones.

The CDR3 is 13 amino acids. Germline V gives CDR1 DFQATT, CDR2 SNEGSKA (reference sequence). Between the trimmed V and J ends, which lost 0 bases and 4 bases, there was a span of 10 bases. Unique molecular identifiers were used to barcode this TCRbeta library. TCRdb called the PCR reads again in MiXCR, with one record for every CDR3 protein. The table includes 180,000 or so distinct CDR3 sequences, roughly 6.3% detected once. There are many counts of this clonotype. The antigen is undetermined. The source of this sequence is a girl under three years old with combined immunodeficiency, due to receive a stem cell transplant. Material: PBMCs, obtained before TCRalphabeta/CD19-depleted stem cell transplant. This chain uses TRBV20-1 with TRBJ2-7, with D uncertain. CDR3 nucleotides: TGCAGTGCTAGAGATCGGGTCGGGTACGAGCAGTACTTC. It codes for CSARDRVGYEQYF.